The clone carrying this T cell receptor (beta chain) was detected only a few times. This sample is drawn from a study of response to subunit inactivated influenza vaccine. This CDR3 spans 15 amino acids. CDR1 SGDLS and CDR2 YYNGEE come from the germline V gene. Trimming shortened V by 0 bases and J by 2 bases, and 10 bases separated the two germline ends. Via MiXCR, TCRdb re-called the RT-PCR reads, giving one row per CDR3 protein. Of fewer than 600,000 distinct CDR3 sequences in the sample, less than 7.5% are singletons; the top ten hold approximately 14%. The V and J genes are TRBV9 and TRBJ2-3; D might be TRBD2 (5 bases). The sequencing used PBMCs from blood, collected less than 30 months after vaccination. This receptor was taken from a man between 45 and 75 years old who received an inactivated influenza vaccine. For the CDR3, the DNA is TGTGCCAGCAGCGTAGTTGATAGCGCCACAGATACGCAGTATTTT. Protein product: CASSVVDSATDTQYF.